The entry below describes one T cell receptor (beta chain). The entry originates in a study of blood T cell repertoires in COVID-19. Profiled with immunoSEQ multiplex PCR; TCRdb holds only in-frame clones, not every one. The repertoire holds about 260,000 clones, with approximately 89% as singletons. The V gene's germline CDR1 is KGHDR and CDR2 SFDVKD. The V gene lost 7 bases and the J gene lost 3 bases, with 5 bases spanning the gap. This CDR3 comprises 12 residues. The sample was PBMCs or T cells enriched from blood (not recorded which). This TCR came from a woman between 40 and 55 years old who had been exposed to COVID-19. The J gene is TRBJ2-2, the V gene TRBV24-1; D not certain. The CDR3 protein is CATRSDTGELFF. In nucleotides, the CDR3 is TGTGCCACCAGGTCGGACACCGGGGAGCTGTTTTTT.